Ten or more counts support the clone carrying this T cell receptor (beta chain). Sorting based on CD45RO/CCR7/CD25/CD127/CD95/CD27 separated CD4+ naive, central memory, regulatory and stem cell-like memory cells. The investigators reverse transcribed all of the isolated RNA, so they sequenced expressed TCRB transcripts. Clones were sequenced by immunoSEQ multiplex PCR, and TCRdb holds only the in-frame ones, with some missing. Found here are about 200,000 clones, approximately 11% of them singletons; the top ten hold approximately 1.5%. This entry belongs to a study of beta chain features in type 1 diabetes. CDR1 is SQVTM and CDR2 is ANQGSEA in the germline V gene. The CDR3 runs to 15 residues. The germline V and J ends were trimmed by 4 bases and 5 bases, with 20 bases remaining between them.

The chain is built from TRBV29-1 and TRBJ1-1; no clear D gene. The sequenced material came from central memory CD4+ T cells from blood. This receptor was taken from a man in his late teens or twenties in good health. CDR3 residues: CSVGGSKSRDTEAFF. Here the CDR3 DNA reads TGCAGCGTTGGTGGGTCAAAATCACGGGATACTGAAGCTTTCTTT.